This T cell receptor (beta chain) was identified in a study of PD-1 blockade in classical Hodgkin lymphoma. Study in general: Administration of nivolumab to patients was at 3 mg/kg intravenously every 2 weeks. Study-wide results and limits: Lower baseline TCR diversity was reported for newly diagnosed patients than for healthy donors. Whereas CD4+ TCR diversity had risen significantly by C4D1, CD8+ TCR diversity had not.

With regard to this clone: Its antigen is currently unknown.

The CDR3 contains 16 residues. Germline lookup yields CDR1 SGHTA and CDR2 FQGTGA. V lost 2 bases and J 4 bases, leaving 17 bases between the germline ends. All patients relapsed after autologous stem cell transplantation, and brentuximab vedotin exposure varied. Data came from immunoSEQ multiplex PCR; TCRdb stores just in-frame clones and leaves some out. The repertoire holds some 22,000 clones, with roughly 72% as singletons. This TCR came from a human donor with classical Hodgkin lymphoma. The genes are TRBV7-3 and TRBJ2-5; D tentatively reads TRBD1 or TRBD2 (5 bases each). The sequenced sample was peripheral blood mononuclear cells (PBMCs), obtained at baseline. The CDR3 protein is CASSLWGTKGGETQYF. CDR3 nucleotides: TGTGCCAGCAGCTTATGGGGGACCAAAGGAGGAGAGACCCAGTACTTC. The full variable domain, rest sourced from reference TRBV7-3 and TRBJ2-5, is GAGVSQTPSNKVTEKGKYVELRCDPISGHTALYWYRQSLGQGPEFLIYFQGTGAADDSGLPNDRFFAVRPEGSVSTLKIQRTERGDSAVYLCASSLWGTKGGETQYFGPGTRLLVL.